This T cell receptor beta chain was sequenced for a study of PD-1 blockade in classical Hodgkin lymphoma. Study overall: Patients received nivolumab 3 mg/kg intravenously every 2 weeks.

The protocol was immunoSEQ multiplex PCR, while the TCRdb copy is restricted to in-frame clones and leaves out a portion. The data contain roughly 39,000 clones, 77% of them singletons. Time point indicated: cycle 4 day 1 (C4D1), after more than five weeks of nivolumab. Every one of the patients relapsed after autologous stem cell transplantation (brentuximab vedotin exposure was variable). This CDR3 has 16 amino acids. Trimming removed 0 bases from V and 5 bases from J; junction bases left unmatched: 8. Per germline, CDR1 MRHNA and CDR2 SNTAGT. The chain couples TRBV6-4 to TRBJ2-3; 7 bases are shared with TRBD1. The specimen comprised peripheral blood mononuclear cells (PBMCs), sampled before the fourth cycle of nivolumab. The receptor's source is a human donor with classical Hodgkin lymphoma. The CDR3: CASSDSHSNRGDTQYF. The CDR3 bases are TGTGCCAGCAGTGACTCTCATTCTAACAGGGGAGATACGCAGTATTTT.